This T cell receptor beta chain comes out of a study of vaccination and CD4 T cells after COVID-19. Points on this clonotype: Its antigen is unknown.

Per the germline V gene, CDR1 is MDHEN and CDR2 is SYDVKM. This CDR3 spans 15 amino acids. The trim removed 5 bases at V and 1 base at J, leaving 5 bases unmatched. Cultured CD4+ T cell DNA was sequenced using the Oncomine TCR Beta short-read assay. Via MiXCR, TCRdb re-called the PCR reads, giving one row per CDR3 protein. The profile shows under 20,000 distinct CDR3 sequences, around 42% of them singletons. Treatment reported: roughly 11-day PBMC culture with coronavirus spike peptide pools or control peptides (ViraFEST assay). Following expansion of antigen-specific T cells with peptide pools, ViraFEST then sequenced TCRs. PCR positivity dates ran from March to December 2020, preceding US Alpha, Beta and Delta variants. A negative selection step was used to isolate CD4+ T cells once culture had run for around 10 days.

The receptor comes from a human donor who had recovered from COVID-19. The specimen was CD4+ T cells from blood, cultured in vitro, collected after SARS-CoV-2 vaccination. The chain uses TRBV28 and TRBJ1-1; 9 bases are a match to TRBD1. The DNA of the CDR3 is TGTGCCAGCAGTCAGTGGGGACAGGGGAACACTGAAGCTTTCTTT. Translation gives CASSQWGQGNTEAFF.